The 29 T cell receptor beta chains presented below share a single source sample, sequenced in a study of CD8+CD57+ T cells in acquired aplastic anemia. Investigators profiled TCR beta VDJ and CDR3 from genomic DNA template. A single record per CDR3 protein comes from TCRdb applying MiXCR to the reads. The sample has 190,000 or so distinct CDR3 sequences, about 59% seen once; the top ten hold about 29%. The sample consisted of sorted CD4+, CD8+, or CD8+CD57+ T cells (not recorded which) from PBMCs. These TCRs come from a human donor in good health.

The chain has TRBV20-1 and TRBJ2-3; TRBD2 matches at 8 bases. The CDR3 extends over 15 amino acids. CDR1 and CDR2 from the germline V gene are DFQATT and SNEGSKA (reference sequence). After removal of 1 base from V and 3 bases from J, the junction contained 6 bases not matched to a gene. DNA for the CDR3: TGCAGTGCTAGAGTAACGGGGGGGCGGACAGATACGCAGTATTTT. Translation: CSARVTGGRTDTQYF.

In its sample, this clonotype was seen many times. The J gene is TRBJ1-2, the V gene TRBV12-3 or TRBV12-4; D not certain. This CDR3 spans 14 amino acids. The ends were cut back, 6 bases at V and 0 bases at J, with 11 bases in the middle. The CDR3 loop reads CASRILGSNYGYTF. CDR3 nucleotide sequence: TGTGCCAGCAGGATCTTGGGCTCTAACTATGGCTACACCTTC.

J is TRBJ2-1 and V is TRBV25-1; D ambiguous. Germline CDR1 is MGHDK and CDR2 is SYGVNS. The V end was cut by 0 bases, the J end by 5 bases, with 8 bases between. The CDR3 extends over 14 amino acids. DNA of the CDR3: TGTGCCAGCAGTGAATACAACAGAAACAATGAGCAGTTCTTC. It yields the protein CASSEYNRNNEQFF.

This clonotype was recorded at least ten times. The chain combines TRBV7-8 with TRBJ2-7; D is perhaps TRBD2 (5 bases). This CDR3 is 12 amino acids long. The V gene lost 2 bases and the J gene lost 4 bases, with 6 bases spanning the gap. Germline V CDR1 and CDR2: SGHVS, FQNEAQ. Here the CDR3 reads CASSLIAYEQYF. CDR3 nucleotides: TGTGCCAGCAGCTTAATAGCGTACGAGCAGTACTTC.

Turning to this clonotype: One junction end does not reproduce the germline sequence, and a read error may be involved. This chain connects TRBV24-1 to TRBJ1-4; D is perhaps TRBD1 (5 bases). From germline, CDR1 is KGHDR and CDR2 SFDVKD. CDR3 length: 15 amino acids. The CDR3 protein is CASSDIRVHGEKLFF. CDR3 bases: TGTGCCAGCAGTGACATCAGGGTTCATGGTGAAAAACTGTTTTTT.

CDR3 nucleotides: TGCGCCAGCAGTGAGTCTAGCCTTAGTACAGATACGCAGTATTTT. Its translation: CASSESSLSTDTQYF. J is TRBJ2-3 and V is TRBV10-1; D not certain. CDR3 size: 15 residues. Germline lookup yields CDR1 WNHNN and CDR2 SYGVQD (reference sequence). The V and J ends lost 0 bases and 3 bases respectively, with 10 bases between them.

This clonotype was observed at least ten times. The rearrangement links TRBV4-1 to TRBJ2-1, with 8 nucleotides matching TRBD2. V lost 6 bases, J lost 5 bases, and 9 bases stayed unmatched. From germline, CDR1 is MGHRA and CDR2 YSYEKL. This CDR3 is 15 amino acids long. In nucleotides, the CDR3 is TGCGCCAGCAGTCTGACTAGCGTCAACGACAATGAGCAGTTCTTC. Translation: CASSLTSVNDNEQFF.

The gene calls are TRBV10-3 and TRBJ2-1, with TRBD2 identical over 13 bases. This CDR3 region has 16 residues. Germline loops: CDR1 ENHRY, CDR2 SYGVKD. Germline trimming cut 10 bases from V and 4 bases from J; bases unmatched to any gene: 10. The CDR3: CASSPGTSGTYNEQFF. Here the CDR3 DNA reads TGTGCCAGCAGCCCGGGGACTAGCGGGACATACAATGAGCAGTTCTTC.

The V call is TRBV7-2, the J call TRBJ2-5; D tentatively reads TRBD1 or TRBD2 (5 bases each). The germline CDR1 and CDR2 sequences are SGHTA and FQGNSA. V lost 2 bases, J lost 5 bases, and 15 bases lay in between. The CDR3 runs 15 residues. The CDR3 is CASSLLLSGRETQYF. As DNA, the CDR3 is TGTGCCAGCAGCTTATTGTTGTCGGGACGGGAGACCCAGTACTTC.

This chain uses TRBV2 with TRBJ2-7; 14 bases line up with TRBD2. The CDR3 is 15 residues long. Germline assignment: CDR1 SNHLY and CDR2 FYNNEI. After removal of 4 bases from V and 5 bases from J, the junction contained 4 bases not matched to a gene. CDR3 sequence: CASSAGTSGSNEQYF. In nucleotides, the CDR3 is TGTGCCAGCAGTGCCGGGACTAGCGGGAGCAACGAGCAGTACTTC.

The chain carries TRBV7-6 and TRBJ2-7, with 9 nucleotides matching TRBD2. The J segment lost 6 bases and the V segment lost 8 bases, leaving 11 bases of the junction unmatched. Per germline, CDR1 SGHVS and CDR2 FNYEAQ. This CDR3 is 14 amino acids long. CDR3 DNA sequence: TGTGCCAGCGCTGGCGCGGGGGGGAACGGCGAGCAGTACTTC. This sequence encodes CASAGAGGNGEQYF.

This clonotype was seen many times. The CDR3 reads CAIGGTTVEAFF. CDR3 DNA: TGTGCCATCGGCGGGACCACGGTTGAAGCTTTCTTT. The J gene is TRBJ1-1, the V gene TRBV12-3 or TRBV12-4; tentative D call: TRBD1 (5 bases). V lost 10 bases, J lost 7 bases, and 16 bases lay in between. The CDR3 is made up of 12 amino acids.

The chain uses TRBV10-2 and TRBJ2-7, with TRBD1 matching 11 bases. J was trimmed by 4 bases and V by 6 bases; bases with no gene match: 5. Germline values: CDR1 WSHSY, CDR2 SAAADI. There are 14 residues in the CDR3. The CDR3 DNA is TGCGCCAGCAGGCCAGGGACAGGGGGATACGAGCAGTACTTC. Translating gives CASRPGTGGYEQYF.

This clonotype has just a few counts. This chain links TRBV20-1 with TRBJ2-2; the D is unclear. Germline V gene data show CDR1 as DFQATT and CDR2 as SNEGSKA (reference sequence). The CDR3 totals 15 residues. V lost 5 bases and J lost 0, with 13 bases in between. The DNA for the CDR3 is TGCAGTGCTGAGGCAACGACTGCGAACACCGGGGAGCTGTTTTTT. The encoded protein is CSAEATTANTGELFF.

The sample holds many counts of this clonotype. CDR3 sequence (DNA): TGTGCCACCAGTGACTACGGGGGACAAGGCGCTACCGGGGAGCTGTTTTTT. Translation: CATSDYGGQGATGELFF. This chain joins TRBV24-1 and TRBJ2-2; either TRBD1 or TRBD2 may supply D (6 bases each). V was pared by 4 bases and J by 5 bases, with 19 bases between. Germline V gives CDR1 KGHDR, CDR2 SFDVKD. This CDR3 comprises 17 residues.

The CDR3 sequence is CASSLAEDTGELFF. CDR3 DNA sequence: TGTGCCAGCAGTTTAGCGGAGGACACCGGGGAGCTGTTTTTT. The chain employs TRBV6-4 and TRBJ2-2; weak D call: TRBD2 (6 bases). Per germline, CDR1 MRHNA and CDR2 SNTAGT. The CDR3 spans 14 residues. V lost 5 bases and J 3 bases, leaving 10 bases between the germline ends.

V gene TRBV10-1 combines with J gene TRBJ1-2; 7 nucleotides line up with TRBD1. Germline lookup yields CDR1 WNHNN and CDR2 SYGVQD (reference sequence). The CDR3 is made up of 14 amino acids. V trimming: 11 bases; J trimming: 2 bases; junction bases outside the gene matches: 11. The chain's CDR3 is CARRTGQTNYGYTF. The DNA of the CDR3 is TGCGCCCGACGAACGGGACAGACCAACTATGGCTACACCTTC.

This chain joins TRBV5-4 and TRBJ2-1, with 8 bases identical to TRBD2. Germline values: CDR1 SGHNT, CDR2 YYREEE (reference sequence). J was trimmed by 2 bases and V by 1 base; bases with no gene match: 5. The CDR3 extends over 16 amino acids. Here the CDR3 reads CASSLSSGGTYNEQFF. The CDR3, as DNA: TGTGCCAGCAGCTTGTCATCGGGAGGGACCTACAATGAGCAGTTCTTC.

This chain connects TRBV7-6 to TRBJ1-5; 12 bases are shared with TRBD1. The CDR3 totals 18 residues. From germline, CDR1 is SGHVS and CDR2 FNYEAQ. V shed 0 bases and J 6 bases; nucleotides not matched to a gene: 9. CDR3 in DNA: TGTGCCAGCAGCTTAGCGCGGGCCGGGACAGGGGGCTTTCAGCCCCAGCATTTT. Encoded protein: CASSLARAGTGGFQPQHF.

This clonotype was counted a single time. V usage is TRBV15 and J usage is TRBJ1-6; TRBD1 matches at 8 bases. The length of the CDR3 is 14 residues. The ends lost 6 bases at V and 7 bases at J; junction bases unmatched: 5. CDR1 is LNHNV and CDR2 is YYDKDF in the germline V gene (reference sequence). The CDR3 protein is CATRRDRQNSPLHF. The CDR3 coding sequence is TGTGCCACCAGACGGGACAGGCAAAATTCACCCCTCCACTTT.

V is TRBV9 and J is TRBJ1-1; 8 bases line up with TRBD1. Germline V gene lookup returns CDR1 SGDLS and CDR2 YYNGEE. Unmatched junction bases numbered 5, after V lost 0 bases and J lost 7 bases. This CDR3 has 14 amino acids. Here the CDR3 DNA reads TGTGCCAGCAGCGTAGTCCCCGGACAGGGTGAAGCTTTCTTT. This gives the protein CASSVVPGQGEAFF.

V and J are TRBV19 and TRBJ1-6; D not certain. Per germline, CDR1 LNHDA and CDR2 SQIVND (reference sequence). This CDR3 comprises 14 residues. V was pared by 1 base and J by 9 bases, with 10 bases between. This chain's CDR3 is CASSIGGMGSPLHF. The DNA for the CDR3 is TGTGCCAGTAGTATAGGTGGCATGGGTTCACCCCTCCACTTT.

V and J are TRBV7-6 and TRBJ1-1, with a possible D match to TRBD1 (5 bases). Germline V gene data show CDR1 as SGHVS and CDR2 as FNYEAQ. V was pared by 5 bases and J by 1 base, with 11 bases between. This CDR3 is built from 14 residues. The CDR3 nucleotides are TGTGCCAGCAGCCCGGGACTTAGGAACACTGAAGCTTTCTTT. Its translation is CASSPGLRNTEAFF.

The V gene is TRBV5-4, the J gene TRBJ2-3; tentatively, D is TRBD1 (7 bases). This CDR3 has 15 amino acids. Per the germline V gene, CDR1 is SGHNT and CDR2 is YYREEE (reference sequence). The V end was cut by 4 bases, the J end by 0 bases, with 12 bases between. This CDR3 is CASSGGGRSTDTQYF. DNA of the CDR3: TGTGCCAGCAGCGGAGGGGGCAGGAGCACAGATACGCAGTATTTT.

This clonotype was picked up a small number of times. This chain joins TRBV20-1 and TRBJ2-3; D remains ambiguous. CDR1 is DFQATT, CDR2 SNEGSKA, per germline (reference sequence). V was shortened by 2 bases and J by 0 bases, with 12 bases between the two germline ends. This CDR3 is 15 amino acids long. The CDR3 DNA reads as TGCAGTGCTAGAAGGCACAGCTCTAGCACAGATACGCAGTATTTT. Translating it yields CSARRHSSSTDTQYF.

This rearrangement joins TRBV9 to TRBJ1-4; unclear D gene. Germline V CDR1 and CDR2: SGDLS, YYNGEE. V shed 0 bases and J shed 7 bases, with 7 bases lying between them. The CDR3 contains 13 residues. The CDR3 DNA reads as TGTGCCAGCAGCGTAGGCATGGTTGAAAAACTGTTTTTT. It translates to CASSVGMVEKLFF. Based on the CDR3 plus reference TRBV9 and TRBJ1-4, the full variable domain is DSGVTQTPKHLITATGQRVTLRCSPRSGDLSVYWYQQSLDQGLQFLIQYYNGEERAKGNILERFSAQQFPDLHSELNLSSLELGDSALYFCASSVGMVEKLFFGSGTQLSVL.

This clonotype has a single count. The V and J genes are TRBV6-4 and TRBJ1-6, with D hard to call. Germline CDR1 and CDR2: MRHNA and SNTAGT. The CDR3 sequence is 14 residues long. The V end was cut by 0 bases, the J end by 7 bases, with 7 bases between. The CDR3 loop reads CASSDSSRNSPLHF. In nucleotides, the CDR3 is TGTGCCAGCAGTGACTCGTCCCGGAATTCACCCCTCCACTTT.

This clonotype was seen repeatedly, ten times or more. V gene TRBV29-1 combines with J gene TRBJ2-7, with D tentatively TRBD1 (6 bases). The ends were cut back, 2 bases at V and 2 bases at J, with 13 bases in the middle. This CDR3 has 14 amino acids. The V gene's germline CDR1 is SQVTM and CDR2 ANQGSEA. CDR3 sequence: CSVELAGEPYEQYF. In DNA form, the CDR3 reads TGCAGCGTTGAATTGGCAGGGGAACCCTACGAGCAGTACTTC.

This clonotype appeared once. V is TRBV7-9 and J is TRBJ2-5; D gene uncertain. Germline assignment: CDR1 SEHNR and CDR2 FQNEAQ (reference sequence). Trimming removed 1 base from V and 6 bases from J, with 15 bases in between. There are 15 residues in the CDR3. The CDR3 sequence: CASSLVQYSPKTQYF. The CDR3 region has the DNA TGTGCCAGCAGCTTAGTACAGTATAGTCCGAAGACCCAGTACTTC.